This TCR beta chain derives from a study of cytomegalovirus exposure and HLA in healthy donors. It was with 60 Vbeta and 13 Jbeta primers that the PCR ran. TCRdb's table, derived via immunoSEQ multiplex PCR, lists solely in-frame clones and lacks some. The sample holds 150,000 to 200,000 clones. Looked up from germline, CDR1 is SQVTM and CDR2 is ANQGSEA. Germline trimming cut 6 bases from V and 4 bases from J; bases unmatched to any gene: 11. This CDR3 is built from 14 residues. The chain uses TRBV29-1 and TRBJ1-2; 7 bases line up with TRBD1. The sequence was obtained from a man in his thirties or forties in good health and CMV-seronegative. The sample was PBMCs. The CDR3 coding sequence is TGCAGCGTAGGGAGGACAGGTTCAATCTATGGCTACACCTTC. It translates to CSVGRTGSIYGYTF.